One sample yielded the 13 T cell receptor beta chains listed below, sequenced in a study of shared clonotypes between healthy human individuals. The method was immunoSEQ multiplex PCR; TCRdb's version includes in-frame clones alone and lacks a portion of them. The data show 2 million or so clones, with roughly 95% seen just once and 0.13% held by the top ten. The sample taken for sequencing was naive CD4+ T cells sorted from blood. The subset was: CD45RA+ positively selected. These receptor sequences come from a man in his late teens or twenties in good health.

The chain is built from TRBV18 and TRBJ2-2; the D gene is possibly TRBD1 (6 bases). V was shortened by 3 bases and J by 5 bases, with 10 bases between the two germline ends. Germline values: CDR1 KGHSH, CDR2 LQKENI. There are 14 residues in the CDR3. Written as DNA, the CDR3 is TGTGCCAGCTCACCCTTGGACAGTACCGGGGAGCTGTTTTTT. Residues: CASSPLDSTGELFF.

This clone was counted once. The chain employs TRBV7-2 and TRBJ2-7; TRBD1 might be the D (6 bases). The CDR3 is made up of 14 amino acids. The V gene lost 2 bases and the J gene lost 5 bases, with 13 bases spanning the gap. Germline values: CDR1 SGHTA, CDR2 FQGNSA. The CDR3 DNA sequence: TGTGCCAGCAGCTTACAGGGGTTCTTGAACGAGCAGTACTTC. It yields the protein CASSLQGFLNEQYF. The full variable domain, with the rest looked up from reference TRBV7-2 and TRBJ2-7, is GAGVSQSPSNKVTEKGKDVELRCDPISGHTALYWYRQSLGQGLEFLIYFQGNSAPDKSGLPSDRFSAERTGGSVSTLTIQRTQQEDSAVYLCASSLQGFLNEQYFGPGTRLTVT.

The chain joins TRBV28 to TRBJ2-3; a possible D gene is TRBD1 (6 bases). The CDR3 is 15 amino acids. Germline lookup yields CDR1 MDHEN and CDR2 SYDVKM. V was trimmed by 6 bases and J by 4 bases, leaving 17 bases between them. CDR3 residues: CASSHTGLGADTQYF. The CDR3 coding sequence is TGTGCCAGCAGCCATACAGGGTTGGGAGCAGATACGCAGTATTTT.

The V call is TRBV19, the J call TRBJ1-1; possible D gene TRBD1, 6 bases. The CDR3 has 15 residues. Germline assignment: CDR1 LNHDA and CDR2 SQIVND (reference sequence). Trimming took off 5 bases at V and 1 base at J, with 14 bases between the two ends. CDR3 sequence reads: CASSPRQETNTEAFF. The CDR3 DNA sequence: TGTGCCAGTAGTCCGCGACAGGAGACGAACACTGAAGCTTTCTTT. The complete variable domain, with remaining parts taken from reference TRBV19 and TRBJ1-1, reads DGGITQSPKYLFRKEGQNVTLSCEQNLNHDAMYWYRQDPGQGLRLIYYSQIVNDFQKGDIAEGYSVSREKKESFPLTVTSAQKNPTAFYLCASSPRQETNTEAFFGQGTRLTVV.

Comments on this clone: A read error may account for a junction end that differs from germline. V gene TRBV30 combines with J gene TRBJ1-6; D may be TRBD1 (6 bases). Germline values: CDR1 GTSNPN, CDR2 SVGIG (reference sequence). There are 11 residues in the CDR3. CDR3 nucleotides: TGTGCCTGGCCCGAGGGCGCAGGGGAGAACTTT. This encodes CAWPEGAGENF.

The gene calls are TRBV21-1 and TRBJ2-7. TRBV21-1 corresponds to a pseudogene. The CDR3 consists of 15 residues. CDR3 sequence reads: CASSPRRAVSYEQYF. The CDR3 nucleotides are TGTGCCAGCAGCCCCCGGCGAGCAGTCTCCTACGAGCAGTACTTC.

Points on this clone: A read error may account for a junction end that differs from germline. This chain joins TRBV7-8 and TRBJ2-5, with 11 bases fitting TRBD2. Germline V gives CDR1 SGHVS, CDR2 FQNEAQ. The CDR3 covers 15 residues. The CDR3 coding sequence is TGTGCCAGCAGCATAGCGGGGGGGGTTAAAGAGACCCAGTACTTC. It codes for CASSIAGGVKETQYF.

This rearrangement joins TRBV5-3 to TRBJ2-7, with a weak D call TRBD1 (6 bases). TRBV5-3 is identified as an open reading frame with a role that is uncertain. V shed 5 bases and J shed 2 bases, with 20 bases lying between them. The CDR3 extends over 16 amino acids. DNA for the CDR3: TGTGCCAGAAGACCTAGAGCCGGGACACAAGCCTACGAGCAGTACTTC. Translated, it gives CARRPRAGTQAYEQYF.

The chain carries TRBV29-1 and TRBJ2-6; D gene ambiguous. The length of the CDR3 is 17 residues. Trimming stripped 6 bases from V and 0 bases from J, with 18 bases between. The V gene's germline CDR1 is SQVTM and CDR2 ANQGSEA. The CDR3 coding sequence is TGCAGCGTCAGCCAACAGAGTCAAAGCTCTGGGGCCAACGTCCTGACTTTC. It translates to CSVSQQSQSSGANVLTF.

This chain connects TRBV5-6 to TRBJ1-6; 10 nucleotides agree with TRBD1. Germline CDR1 is SGHDT and CDR2 is YYEEEE. J was trimmed by 4 bases and V by 0 bases; bases with no gene match: 1. The CDR3 loop spans 16 amino acids. The CDR3 sequence: CASSLGTGGYNSPLHF. CDR3 DNA: TGTGCCAGCAGCTTGGGGACAGGGGGATATAATTCACCCCTCCACTTT.

The V call is TRBV29-1, the J call TRBJ1-4; TRBD1 matches at 11 bases. The junction had 7 bases not matched to a gene; V was cut back by 6 bases and J by 7 bases. CDR3 length: 14 amino acids. Germline CDR1 reads SQVTM; CDR2 reads ANQGSEA. The CDR3 loop reads CSVSDRGRSEKLFF. The CDR3 DNA reads TGCAGCGTATCGGACAGGGGGCGATCTGAAAAACTGTTTTTT.

The CDR3 loop is CASSEATVGEQFF. The CDR3 DNA reads as TGTGCCAGCAGTGAAGCTACTGTCGGTGAGCAGTTCTTC. J is TRBJ2-1 and V is TRBV6-5; no definite D call. Per germline, CDR1 MNHEY and CDR2 SVGAGI. This CDR3 spans 13 amino acids. The V end lost 5 bases, the J end lost 9 bases, and 14 bases lay between the germline ends.

The rearrangement uses TRBV30 and TRBJ2-3; D unresolved. The CDR3 runs to 15 residues. CDR1 GTSNPN and CDR2 SVGIG come from the germline V gene (reference sequence). The germline V and J ends were trimmed by 0 bases and 1 base, with 11 bases remaining between them. This chain's CDR3 is CAWSVLSGGTDTQYF. The CDR3 DNA reads TGTGCCTGGAGTGTACTATCTGGCGGCACAGATACGCAGTATTTT.